The source of this TCR beta chain is a study of cytomegalovirus exposure and HLA in healthy donors. As concerns this clone: The antigen is undetermined.

Study results and limitations: According to a later analysis, donors in an Asian-associated ancestry cluster reportedly had fewer N-insertions than the approximately 670-donor mean.

Researchers ran the PCR with 60 Vbeta and 13 Jbeta primers. The protocol was immunoSEQ multiplex PCR, while the TCRdb copy is restricted to in-frame clones and leaves out a portion. In total, the table holds about 200,000 clones. V was pared by 2 bases and J by 4 bases, with 8 bases between. Per germline, CDR1 MNHEY and CDR2 SMNVEV (reference sequence). This CDR3 region has 13 residues. The chain employs TRBV27 and TRBJ1-1; D is perhaps TRBD1 (6 bases). The sequenced material came from PBMCs. This receptor was obtained from a boy younger than 18 in good health and CMV-seronegative. The CDR3 region is CASSLNRVTEAFF. The CDR3 DNA sequence: TGTGCCAGCAGTTTAAACAGGGTCACTGAAGCTTTCTTT.